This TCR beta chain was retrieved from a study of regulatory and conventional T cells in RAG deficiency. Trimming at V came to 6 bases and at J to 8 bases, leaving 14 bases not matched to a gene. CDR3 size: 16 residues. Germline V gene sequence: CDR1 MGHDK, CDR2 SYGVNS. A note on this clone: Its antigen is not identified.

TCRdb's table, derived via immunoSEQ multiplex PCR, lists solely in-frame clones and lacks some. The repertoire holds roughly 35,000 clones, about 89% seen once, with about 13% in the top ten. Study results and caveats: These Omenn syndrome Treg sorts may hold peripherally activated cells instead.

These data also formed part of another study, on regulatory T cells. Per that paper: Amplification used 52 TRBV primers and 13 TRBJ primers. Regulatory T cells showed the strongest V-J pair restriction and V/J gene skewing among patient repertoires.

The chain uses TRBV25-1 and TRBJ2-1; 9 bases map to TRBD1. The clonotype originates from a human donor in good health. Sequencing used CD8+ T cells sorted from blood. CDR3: CASSAPWGQGADEQFF. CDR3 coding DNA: TGTGCCAGCAGCGCTCCATGGGGACAGGGTGCGGATGAGCAGTTCTTC.